What follows is one T cell receptor (beta chain) and its context. The data belong to a study of blood T cell repertoires in COVID-19. This CDR3 has 12 amino acids. V was pared by 6 bases and J by 2 bases, with 8 bases between. From germline, CDR1 is MDHEN and CDR2 SYDVKM. Sequenced by immunoSEQ multiplex PCR; TCRdb stores in-frame clones only, minus some. Among roughly 200,000 clones listed, 86% were seen once. The chain uses TRBV28 and TRBJ2-7; D is ambiguous. Source material: PBMCs or T cells enriched from blood (not recorded which). The receptor comes from a woman aged 25-40 years who had been exposed to COVID-19. The CDR3 is CASRRNTYEQYF. Here the CDR3 DNA reads TGTGCCAGCAGGCGCAATACCTACGAGCAGTACTTC.